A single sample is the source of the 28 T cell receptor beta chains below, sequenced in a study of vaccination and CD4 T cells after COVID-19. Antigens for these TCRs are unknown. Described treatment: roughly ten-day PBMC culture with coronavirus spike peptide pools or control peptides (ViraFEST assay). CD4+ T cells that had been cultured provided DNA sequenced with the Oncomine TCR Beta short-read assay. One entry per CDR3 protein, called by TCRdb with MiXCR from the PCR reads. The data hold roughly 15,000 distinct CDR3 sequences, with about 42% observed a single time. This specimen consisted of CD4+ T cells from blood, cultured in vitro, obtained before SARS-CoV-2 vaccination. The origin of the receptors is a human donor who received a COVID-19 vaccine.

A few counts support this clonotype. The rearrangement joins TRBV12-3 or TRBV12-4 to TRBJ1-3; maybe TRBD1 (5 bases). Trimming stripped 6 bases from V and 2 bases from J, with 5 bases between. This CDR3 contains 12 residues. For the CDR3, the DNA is TGTGCCAGCAGGACAGCTGGAAACACCATATATTTT. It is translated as CASRTAGNTIYF.

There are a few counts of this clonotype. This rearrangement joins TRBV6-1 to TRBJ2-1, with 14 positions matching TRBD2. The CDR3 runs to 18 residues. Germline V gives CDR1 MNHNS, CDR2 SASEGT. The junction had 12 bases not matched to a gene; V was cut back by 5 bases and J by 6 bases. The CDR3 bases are TGTGCCAGCAGTCGCCCTCGGACTAGCGGGGGGCCCCGCAATGAGCAGTTCTTC. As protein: CASSRPRTSGGPRNEQFF.

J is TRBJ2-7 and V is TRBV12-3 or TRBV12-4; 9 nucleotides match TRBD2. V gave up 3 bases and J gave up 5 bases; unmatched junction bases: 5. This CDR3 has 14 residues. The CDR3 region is CASSLPSGKNEQYF. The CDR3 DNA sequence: TGTGCCAGCAGTTTGCCTAGCGGGAAGAACGAGCAGTACTTC.

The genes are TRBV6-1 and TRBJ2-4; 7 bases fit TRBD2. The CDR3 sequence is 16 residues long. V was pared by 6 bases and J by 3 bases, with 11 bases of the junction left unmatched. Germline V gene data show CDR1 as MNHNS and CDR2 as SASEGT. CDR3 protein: CASSGTGGGDKNIQYF. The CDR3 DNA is TGTGCCAGCAGCGGGACGGGCGGGGGTGACAAAAACATTCAGTACTTC.

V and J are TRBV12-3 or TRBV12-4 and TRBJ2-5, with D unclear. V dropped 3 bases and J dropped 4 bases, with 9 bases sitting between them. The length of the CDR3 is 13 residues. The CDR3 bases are TGTGCCAGCAGTTTGTGGTCGAGAGAGACCCAGTACTTC. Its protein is CASSLWSRETQYF.

Here the CDR3 reads CAWSEGAQAIYF. The CDR3 DNA follows: TGTGCCTGGAGTGAAGGGGCGCAGGCCATATATTTT. The chain recombines TRBV30 with TRBJ1-3; maybe TRBD1 (5 bases). The CDR3 loop spans 12 amino acids. CDR1 is GTSNPN, CDR2 SVGIG, per germline (reference sequence). V was pared by 1 base and J by 11 bases, with 12 bases between.

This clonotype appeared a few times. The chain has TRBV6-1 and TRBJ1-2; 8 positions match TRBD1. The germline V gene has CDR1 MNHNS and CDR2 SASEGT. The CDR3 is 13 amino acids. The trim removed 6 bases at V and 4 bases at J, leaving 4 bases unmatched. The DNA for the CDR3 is TGTGCCAGCAGCGAAACAGGGGGCTATGGCTACACCTTC. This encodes CASSETGGYGYTF.

The CDR3 DNA follows: TGTGCCAGCAGTGAAGGTGTGGGGCAGGGATCGGAAAAACTGTTTTTT. This translates into CASSEGVGQGSEKLFF. V is TRBV6-1 and J is TRBJ1-4; D possibly corresponds to TRBD1 (5 bases). This CDR3 is 16 amino acids long. Germline CDR1 MNHNS, CDR2 SASEGT. With 1 base removed from V and 8 bases from J, the gap between germline ends came to 17 bases.

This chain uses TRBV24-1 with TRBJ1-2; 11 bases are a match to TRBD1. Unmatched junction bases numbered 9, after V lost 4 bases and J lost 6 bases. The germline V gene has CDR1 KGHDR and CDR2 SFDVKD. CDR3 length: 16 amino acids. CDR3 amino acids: CATSERGQGVMDGYTF. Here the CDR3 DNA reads TGTGCCACCAGTGAGCGGGGACAGGGGGTTATGGATGGCTACACCTTC.

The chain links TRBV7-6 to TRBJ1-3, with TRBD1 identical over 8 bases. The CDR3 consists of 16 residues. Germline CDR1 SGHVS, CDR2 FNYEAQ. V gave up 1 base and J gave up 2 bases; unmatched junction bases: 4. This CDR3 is CASSLVSRGPGNTIYF. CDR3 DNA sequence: TGTGCCAGCAGCTTAGTTTCCAGGGGGCCTGGAAACACCATATATTTT.

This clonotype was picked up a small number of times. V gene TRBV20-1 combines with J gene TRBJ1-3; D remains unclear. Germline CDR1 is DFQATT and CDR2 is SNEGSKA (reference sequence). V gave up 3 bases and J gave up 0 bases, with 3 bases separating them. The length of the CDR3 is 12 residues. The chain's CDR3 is CSASPSGNTIYF. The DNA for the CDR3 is TGCAGTGCTAGCCCCTCTGGAAACACCATATATTTT.

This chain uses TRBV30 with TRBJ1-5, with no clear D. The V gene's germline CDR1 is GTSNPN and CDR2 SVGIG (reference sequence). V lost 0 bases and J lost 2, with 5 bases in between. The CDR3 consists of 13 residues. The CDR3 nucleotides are TGTGCCTGGAGTGTAACGGGCAATCAGCCCCAGCATTTT. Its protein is CAWSVTGNQPQHF.

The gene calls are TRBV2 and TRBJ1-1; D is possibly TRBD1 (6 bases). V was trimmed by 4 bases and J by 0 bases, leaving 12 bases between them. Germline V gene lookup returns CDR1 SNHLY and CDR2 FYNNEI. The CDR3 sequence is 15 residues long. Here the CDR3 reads CASSAGAAMNTEAFF. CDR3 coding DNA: TGTGCCAGCAGTGCAGGGGCGGCAATGAACACTGAAGCTTTCTTT.

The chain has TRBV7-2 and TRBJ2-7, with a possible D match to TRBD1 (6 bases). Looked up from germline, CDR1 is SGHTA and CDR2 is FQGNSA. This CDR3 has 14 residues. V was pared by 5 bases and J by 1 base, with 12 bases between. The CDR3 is CASSISTGSYEQYF. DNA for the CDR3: TGTGCCAGCAGCATCTCGACAGGTTCCTACGAGCAGTACTTC.

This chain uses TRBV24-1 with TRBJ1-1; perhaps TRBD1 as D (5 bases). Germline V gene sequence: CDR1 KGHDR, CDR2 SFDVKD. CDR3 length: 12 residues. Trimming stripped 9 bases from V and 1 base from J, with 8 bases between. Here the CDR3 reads CATSGGNTEAFF. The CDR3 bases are TGTGCCACCTCCGGGGGGAACACTGAAGCTTTCTTT.

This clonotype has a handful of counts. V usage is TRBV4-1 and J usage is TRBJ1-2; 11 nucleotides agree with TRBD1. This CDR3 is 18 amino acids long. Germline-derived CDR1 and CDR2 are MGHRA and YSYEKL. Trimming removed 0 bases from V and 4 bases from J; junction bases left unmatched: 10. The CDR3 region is CASSQDGADRGQSYGYTF. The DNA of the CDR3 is TGCGCCAGCAGCCAAGATGGGGCGGACAGGGGGCAGAGCTATGGCTACACCTTC.

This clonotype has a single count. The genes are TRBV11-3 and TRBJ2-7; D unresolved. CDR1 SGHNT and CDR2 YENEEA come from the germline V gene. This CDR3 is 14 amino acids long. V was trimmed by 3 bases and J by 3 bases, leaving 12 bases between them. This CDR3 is CASSFRNWIYEQYF. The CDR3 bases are TGTGCCAGCAGCTTTAGGAACTGGATCTACGAGCAGTACTTC.

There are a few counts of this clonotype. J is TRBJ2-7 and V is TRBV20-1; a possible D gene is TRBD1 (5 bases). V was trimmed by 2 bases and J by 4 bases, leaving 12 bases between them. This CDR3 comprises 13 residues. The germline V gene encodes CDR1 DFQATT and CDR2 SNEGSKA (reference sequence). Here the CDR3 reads CSARSPDIYEQYF. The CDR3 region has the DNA TGCAGTGCTAGATCCCCGGACATTTACGAGCAGTACTTC.

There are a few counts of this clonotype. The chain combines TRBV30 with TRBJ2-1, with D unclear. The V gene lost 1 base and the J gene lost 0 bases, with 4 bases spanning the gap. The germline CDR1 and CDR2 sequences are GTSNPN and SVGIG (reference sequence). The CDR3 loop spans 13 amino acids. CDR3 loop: CAWSGSSYNEQFF. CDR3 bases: TGTGCCTGGAGTGGGAGCTCCTACAATGAGCAGTTCTTC. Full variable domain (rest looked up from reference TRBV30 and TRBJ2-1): SQTIHQWPATLVQPVGSPLSLECTVEGTSNPNLYWYRQAAGRGLQLLFYSVGIGQISSEVPQNLSASRPQDRQFILSSKKLLLSDSGFYLCAWSGSSYNEQFFGPGTRLTVL.

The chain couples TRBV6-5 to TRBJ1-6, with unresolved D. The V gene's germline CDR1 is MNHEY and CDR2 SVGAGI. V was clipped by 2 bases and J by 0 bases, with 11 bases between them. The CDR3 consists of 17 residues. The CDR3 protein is CASSYDRRSSYNSPLHF. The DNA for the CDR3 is TGTGCCAGCAGTTACGACCGAAGAAGCTCCTATAATTCACCCCTCCACTTT.

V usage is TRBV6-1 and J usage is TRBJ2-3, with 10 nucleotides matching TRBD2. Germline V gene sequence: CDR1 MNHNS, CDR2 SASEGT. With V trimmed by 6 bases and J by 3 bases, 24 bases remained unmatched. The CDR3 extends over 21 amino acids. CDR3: CASRTVRGASGGLTGTDTQYF. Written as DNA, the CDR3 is TGTGCCAGCAGGACTGTAAGGGGAGCTAGCGGGGGCCTAACGGGAACAGATACGCAGTATTTT.

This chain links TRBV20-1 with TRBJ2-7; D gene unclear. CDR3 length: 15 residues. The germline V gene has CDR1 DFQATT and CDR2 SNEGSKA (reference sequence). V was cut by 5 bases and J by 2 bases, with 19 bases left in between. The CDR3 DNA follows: TGCAGTGCTGAAACCTTGGACCCCAAAACCTACGAGCAGTACTTC. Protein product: CSAETLDPKTYEQYF.

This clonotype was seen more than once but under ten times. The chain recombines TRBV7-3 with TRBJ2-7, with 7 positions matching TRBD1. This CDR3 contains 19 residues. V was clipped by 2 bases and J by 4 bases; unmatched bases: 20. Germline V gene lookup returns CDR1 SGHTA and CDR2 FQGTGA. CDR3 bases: TGTGCCAGCAGCTTAGGTAAAAGGGGGCTGCGGTTCTGTCCTTACGAGCAGTACTTC. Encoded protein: CASSLGKRGLRFCPYEQYF.

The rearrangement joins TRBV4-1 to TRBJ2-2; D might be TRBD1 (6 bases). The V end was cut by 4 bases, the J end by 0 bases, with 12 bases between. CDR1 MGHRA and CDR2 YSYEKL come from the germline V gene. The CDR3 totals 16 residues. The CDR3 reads CASSRPTGANTGELFF. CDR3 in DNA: TGCGCCAGCAGCCGACCGACAGGCGCGAACACCGGGGAGCTGTTTTTT.

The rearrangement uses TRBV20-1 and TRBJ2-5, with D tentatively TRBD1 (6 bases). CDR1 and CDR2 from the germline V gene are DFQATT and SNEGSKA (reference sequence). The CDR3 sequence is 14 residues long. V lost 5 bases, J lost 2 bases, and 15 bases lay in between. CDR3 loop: CSAQGDRTQETQYF. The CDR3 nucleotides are TGCAGTGCTCAAGGCGACAGGACACAAGAGACCCAGTACTTC.

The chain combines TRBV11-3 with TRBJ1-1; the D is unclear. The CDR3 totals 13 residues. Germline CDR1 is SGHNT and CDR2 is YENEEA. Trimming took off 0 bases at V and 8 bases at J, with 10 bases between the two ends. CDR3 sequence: CASSLEGGTEAFF. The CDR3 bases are TGTGCCAGCAGCTTAGAAGGAGGCACCGAAGCTTTCTTT.

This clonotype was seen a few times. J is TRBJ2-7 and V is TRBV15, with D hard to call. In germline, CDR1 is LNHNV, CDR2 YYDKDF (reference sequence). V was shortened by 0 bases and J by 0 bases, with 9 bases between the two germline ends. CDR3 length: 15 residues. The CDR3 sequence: CATSRDRPPSYEQYF. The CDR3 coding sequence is TGTGCCACCAGCAGAGATAGACCACCCTCCTACGAGCAGTACTTC.

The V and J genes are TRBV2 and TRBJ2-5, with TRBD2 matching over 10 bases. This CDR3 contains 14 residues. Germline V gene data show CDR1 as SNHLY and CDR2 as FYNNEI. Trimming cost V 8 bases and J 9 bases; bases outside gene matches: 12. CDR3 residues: CASSRTSGYAAQYF. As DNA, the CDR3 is TGTGCCAGCTCCAGGACTAGCGGCTACGCGGCCCAGTACTTC. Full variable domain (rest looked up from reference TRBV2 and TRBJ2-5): EPEVTQTPSHQVTQMGQEVILRCVPISNHLYFYWYRQILGQKVEFLVSFYNNEISEKSEIFDDQFSVERPDGSNFTLKIRSTKLEDSAMYFCASSRTSGYAAQYFGPGTRLLVL.